These 17 T cell receptor beta chains share one sample of origin, sequenced in a study of shared clonotypes between healthy human individuals. Generated by immunoSEQ multiplex PCR, the TCRdb table keeps only in-frame clones and is missing some. This sample has roughly 2,500,000 clones, with over 85% found just once. The specimen was naive CD4+ T cells from PBMCs. Subset here: CD45RA+ positively selected. The receptors here all came from a man between 18 and 29 years old in good health. Some clones in this sample may be carry-over from other donors' samples.

The chain employs TRBV7-2 and TRBJ1-2; D is ambiguous. This CDR3 contains 12 residues. CDR1 and CDR2 (germline): SGHTA, FQGNSA. V dropped 1 base and J dropped 7 bases, with 7 bases sitting between them. The CDR3 coding sequence is TGTGCCAGCAGCTTAGTGCGGGCTGGCTACACCTTC. Its protein product is CASSLVRAGYTF.

This chain joins TRBV11-2 and TRBJ2-1; TRBD2 matches at 10 bases. Unmatched junction bases numbered 9, after V lost 4 bases and J lost 0 bases. The germline V gene encodes CDR1 SGHAT and CDR2 FQNNGV. CDR3 length equals 18 residues. Written as DNA, the CDR3 is TGTGCCAGCAGCTACGGGCTAGCGGGAGTTATCTCCTACAATGAGCAGTTCTTC. As protein: CASSYGLAGVISYNEQFF. The variable domain in full, completed from reference TRBV11-2 and TRBJ2-1, reads EAGVAQSPRYKIIEKRQSVAFWCNPISGHATLYWYQQILGQGPKLLIQFQNNGVVDDSQLPKDRFSAERLKGVDSTLKIQPAKLEDSAVYLCASSYGLAGVISYNEQFFGPGTRLTVL.

This sequence joins TRBV29-1 and TRBJ1-1; tentative D call: TRBD1 (5 bases). Trimming stripped 7 bases from V and 1 base from J, with 13 bases between. Germline assignment: CDR1 SQVTM and CDR2 ANQGSEA. CDR3 length equals 13 residues. CDR3 loop: CSAGTVENTEAFF. The CDR3 DNA reads TGCAGCGCAGGGACGGTTGAGAACACTGAAGCTTTCTTT.

The rearrangement uses TRBV2 and TRBJ2-7, with D unclear. Germline CDR1 SNHLY, CDR2 FYNNEI. The CDR3 length is 12 residues. Between the trimmed V and J ends, which lost 4 bases and 7 bases, there was a span of 11 bases. The CDR3 here is CASSGEGREQYF. The CDR3 DNA reads as TGTGCCAGCAGTGGGGAAGGCCGGGAGCAGTACTTC.

The chain joins TRBV19 to TRBJ2-3; 7 nucleotides align to TRBD2. Losses at the gene ends were 5 bases for V and 0 bases for J; bases not matched to a gene: 5. CDR1 is LNHDA and CDR2 is SQIVND in the germline V gene (reference sequence). CDR3 length: 15 amino acids. The CDR3 DNA reads as TGTGCCAGTAGTGGCGGGGGAGTTAGCACAGATACGCAGTATTTT. Translated: CASSGGGVSTDTQYF.

The rearrangement uses TRBV10-2 and TRBJ2-5; D ambiguous. TRBJ2-7 explains the end of the DNA better; the J call may be wrong. Germline V lookup: CDR1 WSHSY, CDR2 SAAADI. The CDR3 runs 12 residues. The CDR3 sequence is CASSVVFYEQYF. DNA for the CDR3: TGCGCCAGCAGCGTCGTTTTTTACGAGCAGTACTTC.

This chain joins TRBV7-9 and TRBJ2-2; no definite D call. The CDR3 covers 14 residues. Trimming took 6 bases from V and 9 from J, leaving 17 bases between them. Germline V gene data show CDR1 as SEHNR and CDR2 as FQNEAQ (reference sequence). CDR3 sequence: CASSSNPPPRELFF. Here the CDR3 DNA reads TGTGCCAGCAGTTCTAACCCCCCCCCGAGGGAGCTGTTTTTT.

This chain uses TRBV4-1 with TRBJ2-4; perhaps TRBD1 as D (6 bases). Germline-derived CDR1 and CDR2 are MGHRA and YSYEKL. V was clipped by 1 base and J by 3 bases, with 13 bases between them. The CDR3 totals 16 residues. CDR3 loop: CASSQAAQGGKNIQYF. The CDR3 region has the DNA TGCGCCAGCAGCCAAGCTGCACAGGGTGGCAAAAACATTCAGTACTTC.

The CDR3 DNA sequence: TGTGCCAGCAGCCCCCAAACTAGCGGGAGGAGGGGGGTTTGGGGAATTCAGTACTTC. Translated, it gives CASSPQTSGRRGVWGIQYF. V is TRBV14 and J is TRBJ2-4; 12 nucleotides agree with TRBD2. Trimming removed 4 bases from V and 10 bases from J; junction bases left unmatched: 20. Germline CDR1 and CDR2: SGHDN and FVKESK. This CDR3 has 19 amino acids. Supplemented by reference TRBV14 and TRBJ2-4, the full variable domain reads EAGVTQFPSHSVIEKGQTVTLRCDPISGHDNLYWYRRVMGKEIKFLLHFVKESKQDESGMPNNRFLAERTGGTYSTLKVQPAELEDSGVYFCASSPQTSGRRGVWGIQYFGAGTRLSVL.

The chain employs TRBV5-1 and TRBJ2-5, with D perhaps matching TRBD2 (6 bases). The CDR3 totals 14 residues. Between the trimmed V and J ends, which lost 1 base and 5 bases, there was a span of 12 bases. Germline lookup yields CDR1 SGHRS and CDR2 YFSETQ. CDR3 sequence reads: CASSLLGGVETQYF. The DNA for the CDR3 is TGCGCCAGCAGCTTGCTTGGCGGGGTTGAGACCCAGTACTTC.

The genes are TRBV5-4 and TRBJ2-7; possible D gene TRBD2, 5 bases. This CDR3 spans 13 amino acids. V was shortened by 4 bases and J by 6 bases, with 14 bases between the two germline ends. Germline V CDR1 and CDR2: SGHNT, YYREEE (reference sequence). The CDR3 spells CASSQDLAGEQYF. The DNA of the CDR3 is TGTGCCAGCAGCCAAGATCTGGCGGGCGAGCAGTACTTC. The full variable domain, rest sourced from reference TRBV5-4 and TRBJ2-7, is ETGVTQSPTHLIKTRGQQVTLRCSSQSGHNTVSWYQQALGQGPQFIFQYYREEENGRGNFPPRFSGLQFPNYSSELNVNALELDDSALYLCASSQDLAGEQYFGPGTRLTVT.

This clone was counted once. The chain has TRBV6-1 and TRBJ2-7, with TRBD2 matching over 8 bases. This CDR3 has 13 residues. V dropped 6 bases and J dropped 7; count of bases not matched to a gene: 8. CDR1 MNHNS and CDR2 SASEGT come from the germline V gene. The CDR3 sequence: CASSAAGAREQYF. The DNA for the CDR3 is TGTGCCAGCAGCGCAGCGGGGGCGCGGGAGCAGTACTTC.

V and J are TRBV5-1 and TRBJ1-2; perhaps TRBD1 as D (6 bases). Trimming took 4 bases from V and 4 from J, leaving 14 bases between them. CDR3 length: 14 amino acids. Germline CDR1 SGHRS, CDR2 YFSETQ. The CDR3 region has the DNA TGCGCCAGCAGCGTGACAGGAATTGGCTATGGCTACACCTTC. This codes for CASSVTGIGYGYTF.

J is TRBJ1-3 and V is TRBV6-5, with D unresolved. Trimming stripped 7 bases from V and 0 bases from J, with 10 bases between. This CDR3 spans 14 amino acids. The germline CDR1 and CDR2 sequences are MNHEY and SVGAGI. Here the CDR3 DNA reads TGTGCCAGCATCGGCAAGTCCTCTGGAAACACCATATATTTT. This codes for CASIGKSSGNTIYF.

The chain joins TRBV28 to TRBJ2-5; D unresolved. V gave up 4 bases and J gave up 5 bases, with 11 bases separating them. This CDR3 has 13 amino acids. Germline V gene sequence: CDR1 MDHEN, CDR2 SYDVKM. The CDR3 reads CASSSSRRETQYF. CDR3 sequence (DNA): TGTGCCAGCAGTTCCTCCAGGCGGGAGACCCAGTACTTC.

This sequence joins TRBV29-1 and TRBJ2-7, with 7 bases matching TRBD1. The V segment lost 7 bases and the J segment 4 bases; nucleotides outside the gene matches: 4. CDR1 and CDR2 from the germline V gene are SQVTM and ANQGSEA. There are 11 residues in the CDR3. DNA for the CDR3: TGCAGCGGAGGGACAGAGTACGAGCAGTACTTC. Its translation is CSGGTEYEQYF.

The rearrangement uses TRBV9 and TRBJ1-2; TRBD1 is a possible D gene (6 bases). Germline CDR1 reads SGDLS; CDR2 reads YYNGEE. The CDR3 spans 13 residues. Trimming took off 3 bases at V and 4 bases at J, with 10 bases between the two ends. CDR3 bases: TGTGCCAGCAGCGCACAGGGAGCCTATGGCTACACCTTC. Translated, it gives CASSAQGAYGYTF.